This T cell receptor (beta chain) was identified during a study of preoperative IRX-2 immunotherapy in early breast cancer. Profiled with immunoSEQ multiplex PCR; TCRdb holds only in-frame clones, not every one. The sample contains around 13,000 clones, just over 90% of which appear only once. The CDR3 has 16 residues. The V gene's germline CDR1 is LGHNT and CDR2 FRNRAP. J gave up 7 bases and V 5 bases, and 11 bases lay outside the gene matches. The treatment was: preoperative locoregional IRX-2 cytokine immunotherapy. Patients received preoperative, locoregional IRX-2 cytokine immunotherapy in a phase Ib study.

This specimen was taken from a patient treated with IRX-2 immunotherapy. This chain links TRBV12-5 with TRBJ2-2, with 9 bases that match TRBD1. The TCR originated in a human donor with breast cancer. The CDR3 DNA follows: TGTGCTAGTGGTCCTGGACAGGGGATGGGAGGCGGGGAGCTGTTTTTT. Residues: CASGPGQGMGGGELFF.